The present TCR beta chain was sequenced within a study of blood T cell repertoires in COVID-19. Germline-derived CDR1 and CDR2 are GTSNPN and SVGIG (reference sequence). The CDR3 consists of 16 residues. J gave up 2 bases and V 2 bases, and 11 bases lay outside the gene matches. In the source study's methods: Amplification from reference gene primers served as the basis for estimated nucleated cell counts. TCRdb's table, derived via immunoSEQ multiplex PCR, lists solely in-frame clones and lacks some. V and J calls plus clone size are reproduced from that table; the DNA served to infer D and trimming. This sample has 300,000 to 350,000 clones, with around nine tenths found just once. Patients in Seattle were enrolled during active infection, then followed longitudinally.

The specimen sequenced was peripheral blood. The TCR originated in a woman in her 70s with COVID-19, enrolled during active disease. V and J are TRBV30 and TRBJ2-7; 8 bases are shared with TRBD1. CDR3 coding DNA: TGTGCCTGGAGTTCGGAGACAGGGGAGGTGACCTACGAGCAGTACTTC. Its protein product is CAWSSETGEVTYEQYF.